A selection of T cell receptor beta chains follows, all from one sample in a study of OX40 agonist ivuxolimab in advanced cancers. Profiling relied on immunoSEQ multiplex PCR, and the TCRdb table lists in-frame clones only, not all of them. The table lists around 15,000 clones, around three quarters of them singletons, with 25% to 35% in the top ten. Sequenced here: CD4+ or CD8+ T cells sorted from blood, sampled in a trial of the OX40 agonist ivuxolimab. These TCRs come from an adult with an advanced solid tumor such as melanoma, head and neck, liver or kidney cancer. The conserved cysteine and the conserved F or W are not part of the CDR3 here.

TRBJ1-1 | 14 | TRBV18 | ASSLTGTGEATEAF
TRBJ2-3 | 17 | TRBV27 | ASSLSAWTSGSSTDTQY
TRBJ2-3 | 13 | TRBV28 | ASSSPRFSTDTQY
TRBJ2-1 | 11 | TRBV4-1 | ASSQDSYNEQF
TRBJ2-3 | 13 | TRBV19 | ASSRVAGALNTQY
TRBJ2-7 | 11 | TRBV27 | ASSTGPYYEQY
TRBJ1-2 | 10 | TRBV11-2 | ASPHGTYGYT
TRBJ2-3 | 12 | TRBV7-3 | ASSLDQDTDTQY
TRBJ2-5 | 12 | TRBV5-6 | ASSLWTDQETQY
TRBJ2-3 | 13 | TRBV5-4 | ATTSGTSGTDTQY
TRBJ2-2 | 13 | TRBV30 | AWSGGLAIQWELF
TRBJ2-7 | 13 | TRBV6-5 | ASMHGLAGVWEQY
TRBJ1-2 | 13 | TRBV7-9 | ASSLNVDRGGGYT
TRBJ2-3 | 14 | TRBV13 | ASSSSTSGNTDTQY
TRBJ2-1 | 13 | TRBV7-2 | ASSLAAGASNEQF
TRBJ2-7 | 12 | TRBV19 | ASSTGLVTYEQY
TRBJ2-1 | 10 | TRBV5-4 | ASSPTSEEQF
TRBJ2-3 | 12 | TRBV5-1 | ASSLWEEADTQY
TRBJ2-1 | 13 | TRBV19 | ASSIIAGGRNEQF
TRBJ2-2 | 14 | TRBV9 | ASSVDTAANTGELF
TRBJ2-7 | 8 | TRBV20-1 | SAGNYEQY
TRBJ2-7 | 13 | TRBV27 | ASSFSGLAGVEQY
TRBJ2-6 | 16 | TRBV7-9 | ASSSYESQSSGANVLT
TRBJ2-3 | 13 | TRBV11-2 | ASSLSEGGTDTQY
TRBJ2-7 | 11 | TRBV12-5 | ASGDTLNYEQY
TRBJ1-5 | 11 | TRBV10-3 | AISEGANQPQH
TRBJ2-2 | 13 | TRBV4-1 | ASSHGKSNAGELF